The sequence of this TCR beta chain was determined in a study of human T cells and chemical hapten exposure. Study-wide points: Positively correlated with patch test score were the counts of PT1 expanded TCRs.

The CDR3 extends over 14 amino acids. The ends lost 3 bases at V and 5 bases at J; junction bases unmatched: 1. The germline V gene encodes CDR1 SGHDN and CDR2 FVKESK. This clonotype was seen at least ten times. What it binds is unknown. The sample's time point: patch test 2, 6 weeks after DPC sensitization. Treatment noted: therapeutic diphenylcyclopropenone sensitization with weekly scalp DPC. Patch tests were applied only after blood draws. It was the library that attached unique molecular identifiers to individual cDNA molecules. TCRdb reanalysed the RACE reads using MiXCR and keeps one entry per CDR3 protein. The sample contains approximately 25,000 distinct CDR3 sequences, approximately 9% of which appear only once.

This specimen consisted of whole blood, obtained in connection with sensitization to the hapten diphenylcyclopropenone (DPC). The V and J genes are TRBV14 and TRBJ2-1; 10 bases are a match to TRBD2. This sequence originates from a man in his thirties or forties with alopecia areata. Some clones in this sample may be carry-over from other donors' samples. The CDR3 loop is CASSHLAGDNEQFF. CDR3 DNA: TGTGCCAGCAGCCATCTAGCGGGAGACAATGAGCAGTTCTTC.